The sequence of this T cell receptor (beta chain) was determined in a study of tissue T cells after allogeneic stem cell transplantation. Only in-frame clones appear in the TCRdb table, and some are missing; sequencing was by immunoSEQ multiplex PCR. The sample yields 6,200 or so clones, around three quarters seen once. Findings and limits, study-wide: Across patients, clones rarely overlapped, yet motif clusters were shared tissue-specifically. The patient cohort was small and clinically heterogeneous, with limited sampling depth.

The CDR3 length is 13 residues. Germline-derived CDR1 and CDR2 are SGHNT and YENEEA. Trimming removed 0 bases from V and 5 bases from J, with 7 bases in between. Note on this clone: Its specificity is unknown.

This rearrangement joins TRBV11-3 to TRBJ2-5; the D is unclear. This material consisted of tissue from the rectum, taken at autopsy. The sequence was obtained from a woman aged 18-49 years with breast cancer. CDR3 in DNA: TGTGCCAGCAGCTTAGATCCTCGGGAGACCCAGTACTTC. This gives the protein CASSLDPRETQYF.